The following is a TCR beta chain sequence with its context. Its target is not known. The data were taken from a study of shared clonotypes between healthy human individuals. The wider study: Three CD4 naive, three CD4 memory, two CD8 naive and one CD8 memory plate were used per donor. Whole-study results and caveats: Shared across a few donors were 5% to 6% of the naive CD4 clonotypes.

Clones were read by immunoSEQ multiplex PCR, and TCRdb kept only the in-frame ones, dropping some. The sample holds roughly 1,500,000 clones, 98% seen once. Deletions cut 3 bases from V and 4 bases from J, with 16 bases between. There are 16 residues in the CDR3. Germline CDR1 SNHLY, CDR2 FYNNEI. Specimen: naive CD4+ T cells sorted from blood. Subset in this sample: CD45RA+ positively selected. The origin of this receptor is a man under 40 in good health. This sequence joins TRBV2 and TRBJ2-4; D uncertain. CDR3 amino acids: CASSDYPAVNKNIQYF. The CDR3 DNA reads as TGTGCCAGCAGTGATTATCCGGCAGTTAATAAAAACATTCAGTACTTC.